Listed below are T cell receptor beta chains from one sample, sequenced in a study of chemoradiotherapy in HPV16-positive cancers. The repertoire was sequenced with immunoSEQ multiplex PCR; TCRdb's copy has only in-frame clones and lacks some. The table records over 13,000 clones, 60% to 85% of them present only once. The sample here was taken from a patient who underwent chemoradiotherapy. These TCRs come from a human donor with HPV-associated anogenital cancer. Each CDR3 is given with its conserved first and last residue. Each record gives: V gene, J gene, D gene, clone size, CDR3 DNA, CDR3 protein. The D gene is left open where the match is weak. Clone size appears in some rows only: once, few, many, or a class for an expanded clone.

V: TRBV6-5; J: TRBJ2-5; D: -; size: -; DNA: TGTGCCAGCAGTTACTCGACAGCCACCGGGAAGGTGACCCAGTACTTC; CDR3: CASSYSTATGKVTQYF
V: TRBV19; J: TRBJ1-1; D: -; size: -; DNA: TGTGCCAGTAGTATAAGTAAAGCGAACACTGAAGCTTTCTTT; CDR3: CASSISKANTEAFF
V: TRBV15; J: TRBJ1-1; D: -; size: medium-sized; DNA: TGTGCCACCAGCAGAGGCGGGGACACTGAAGCTTTCTTT; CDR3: CATSRGGDTEAFF
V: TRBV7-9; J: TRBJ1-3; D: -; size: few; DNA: TGTGCCAGCAGCCCTGAGGTCGGGTGGTCTGGAAACACCATATATTTT; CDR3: CASSPEVGWSGNTIYF
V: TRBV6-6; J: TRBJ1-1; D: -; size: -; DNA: TGTGCCAGCAGTCGACAGGAGGTCACTGAAGCTTTCTTT; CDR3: CASSRQEVTEAFF
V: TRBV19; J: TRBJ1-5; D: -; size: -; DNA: TGTGCCAGTAGTGTAGGGGGCAATCAGCCCCAGCATTTT; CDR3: CASSVGGNQPQHF
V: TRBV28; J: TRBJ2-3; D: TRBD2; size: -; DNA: TGTGCCAGCAGTTTATCCGGGGGGGCCGGTACGCAGTATTTT; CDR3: CASSLSGGAGTQYF
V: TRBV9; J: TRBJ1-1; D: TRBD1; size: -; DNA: TGTGCCAGCAGCGTGACAGGGACGAACACTGAAGCTTTCTTT; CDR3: CASSVTGTNTEAFF
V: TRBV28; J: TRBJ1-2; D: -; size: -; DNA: TGTGCCAGCAGTTACCCGAATGGGTACACCTTC; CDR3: CASSYPNGYTF
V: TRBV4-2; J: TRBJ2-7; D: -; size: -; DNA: TGTGCCAGCAGGGGACTGGGTAGCGAGCAGTACTTC; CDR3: CASRGLGSEQYF
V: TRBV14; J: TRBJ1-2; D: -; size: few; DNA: TGTGCCAGCAGCCAAGCCGTCAGGGTTGGGGGCTACACCTTC; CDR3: CASSQAVRVGGYTF
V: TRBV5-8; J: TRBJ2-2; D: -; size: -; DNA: TGTGCCGCTCCCCGCCAGAACACCGGGGAGCTGTTTTTT; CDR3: CAAPRQNTGELFF
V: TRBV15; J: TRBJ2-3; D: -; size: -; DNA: TGTGCCACCAGCAGAGAAATTCTTTCCCTTTTCACAGATACGCAGTATTTT; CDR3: CATSREILSLFTDTQYF
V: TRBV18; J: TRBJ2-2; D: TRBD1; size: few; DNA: TGTGCCAGCTCACTAACCCCAGGACAGGGTAACACCGGGGAGCTGTTTTTT; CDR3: CASSLTPGQGNTGELFF
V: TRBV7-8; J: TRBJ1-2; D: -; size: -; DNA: TGTGCCAGCAGCTCAGGACGGAACTATGGCTACACCTTC; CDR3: CASSSGRNYGYTF
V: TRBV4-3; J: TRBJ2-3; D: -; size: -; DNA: TGCGCCAGCAGCCAAGTCGAACCCCCAGGGATGAGGACAGATACGCAGTATTTT; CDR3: CASSQVEPPGMRTDTQYF